This TCR beta chain comes out of a study of blood T cells in healthy people across ages (dated by TCRdb to between 2015 and 2017). Describing the broader study: Template switching captured roughly one uniquely barcoded TCR beta cDNA molecule per two T cells in model experiments. Using deep sequencing normalized with unique cDNA molecular identifiers, the study measured how TCR beta repertoire diversity changes with age. Donors were grouped into four age groups: young (average about 15 years), middle-aged (roughly 40), aged (about 59) and long-lived (approximately 82). To avoid experimental bias, donors of different ages were spread randomly across the sequencing lanes. For two donors (one aged 18 to 30 and one aged 80 or older), the study analyzed two additional independent replicas of 1 million unique cDNA reads from the same blood draw.

Spanning cysteine to phenylalanine, the CDR3 consists of 12 amino acids. Left in the record is the CDR3 DNA by itself, 36 bases read in frame from the first base. According to the germline V gene (reference sequence), CDR1 reads DFQATT and CDR2 reads SNEGSKA. V is clipped by 6 bases and J by 7 bases, and the sequence between their germline boundaries is 13 bases long. The donors were roughly 40 Caucasian individuals from Russia, aged roughly 6 to 90 years, who were systemically healthy. Around 10 milliliters of peripheral blood were drawn from each donor into EDTA-treated Vacutainer tubes. Ficoll-Paque density-gradient centrifugation was used to isolate PBMCs, with at least 6.5 million per sample. Total RNA, at least 6 micrograms per sample, was extracted from PBMCs with Trizol reagent. For every donor, flow cytometry on a PBMC aliquot measured the percentage of naive CD45RAhigh/CD27high T cells.

The library was produced with 5' RACE. The sequencing machine was an Illumina HiSeq 2500. A second PCR of about 6 to 12 cycles was run with a J-beta primer mix and a sample-barcoded 5' primer. A template-switch 5' adaptor carrying 12 random nucleotides introduced a unique molecular identifier onto each TCR beta cDNA molecule. Each sample yielded at least 2.5 million CDR3-containing paired-end reads. First-strand cDNA synthesis was performed from all RNA using the Mint cDNA synthesis kit, with priming by a TRBC-specific oligonucleotide. Following uracil-DNA glycosylase treatment, a first 18-cycle PCR with universal primers M1SS and BC2_uni_R was performed on all cDNA. Per the source publication's procedure: For normalization, 1 million high-quality reads, each with a distinct molecular identifier, were randomly selected from each sample. Instead of being binned into consensus sequences, reads with shared molecular identifiers were discarded. CDR3 identification, clonotype clustering and error correction used MiTCR with a Q25 quality threshold and the strictest error-elimination algorithm. A nonparametric unseen species model with Euler transformation was used to estimate lower-bound total TCR beta diversity. TCRdb reran the public reads through fastp at Q25 and MiXCR, keeping productive beta chains. Identical CDR3 proteins give one entry, which carries the most common genes and DNA. TCRdb, not the authors, supplied the V and J calls. Present in this sample are hundreds of thousands of distinct CDR3 sequences, more than 40% of which were seen just once. Jointly, the top ten make up under 35% of the sample.

This clonotype was seen a handful of times. Its target antigen remains unknown. The input lacks base qualities; no much larger clone sits a single base away. What the work shows at the level of the full study, not this receptor alone: Because donor CMV infection status was unknown, age-related changes in expanded clonotypes were potentially confounded. Compared with the aged group, the long-lived group had more naive CD4+ T cells, fewer expanded clones and increased TCR diversity, suggesting age selection. Total diversity estimates from one million sequenced T cells were considered lower bounds and underestimates. There was a strong correlation between observed TCR beta diversity and the percentage of naive T cells measured by flow cytometry. Observed TCR beta diversity per million T cells fell roughly linearly with age, and a significant reduction was already apparent by age around 40. Because profiling used bulk unsorted PBMCs, naive and antigen-experienced compartments could not be compared conclusively.

Sequencing used blood. The rearrangement combines TRBV20-1 with TRBJ1-5; a tentative D call is TRBD1 (5 bases match). This TCR came from a woman aged 60-70 years in good health. The CDR3 sequence is CSASDRPQPQHF. The DNA reads TGCAGTGCCAGCGACAGACCCCAGCCCCAGCATTTT.